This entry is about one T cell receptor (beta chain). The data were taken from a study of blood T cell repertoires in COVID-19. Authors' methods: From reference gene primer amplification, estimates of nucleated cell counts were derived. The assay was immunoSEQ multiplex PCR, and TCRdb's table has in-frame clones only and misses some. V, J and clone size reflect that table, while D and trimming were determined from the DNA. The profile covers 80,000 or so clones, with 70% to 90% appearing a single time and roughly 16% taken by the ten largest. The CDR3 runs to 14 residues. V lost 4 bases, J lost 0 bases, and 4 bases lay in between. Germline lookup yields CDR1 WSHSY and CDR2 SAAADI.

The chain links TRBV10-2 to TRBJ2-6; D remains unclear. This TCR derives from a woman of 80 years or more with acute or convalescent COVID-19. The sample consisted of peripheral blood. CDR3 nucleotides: TGCGCCAGCAGTGGAGTCTCTGGGGCCAACGTCCTGACTTTC. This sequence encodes CASSGVSGANVLTF.